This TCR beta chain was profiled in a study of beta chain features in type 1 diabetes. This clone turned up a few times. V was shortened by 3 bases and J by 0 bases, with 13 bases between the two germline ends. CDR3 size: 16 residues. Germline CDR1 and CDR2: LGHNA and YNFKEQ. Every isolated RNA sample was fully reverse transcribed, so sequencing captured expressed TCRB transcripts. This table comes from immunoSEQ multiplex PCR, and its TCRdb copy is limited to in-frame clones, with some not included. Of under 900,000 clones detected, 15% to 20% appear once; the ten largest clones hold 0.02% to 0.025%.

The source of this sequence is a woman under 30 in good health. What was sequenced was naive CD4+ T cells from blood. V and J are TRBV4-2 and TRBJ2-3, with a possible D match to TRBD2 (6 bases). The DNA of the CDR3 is TGTGCCAGCAGCCAGCAGGGACTCAGTAGCACAGATACGCAGTATTTT. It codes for CASSQQGLSSTDTQYF.